This T cell receptor (beta chain) is from a study of blood T cell repertoires in COVID-19. TCRdb keeps only in-frame clones here, not all; method: immunoSEQ multiplex PCR. The sample includes fewer than 500,000 clones, around 87% of them seen just once. Sequencing input: PBMCs or T cells enriched from blood (not recorded which). The TCR sequence derives from a man under 40 who had recovered from COVID-19.

CDR3 region: CASSKDRVVYNEQFF. Here the CDR3 DNA reads TGTGCCAGCAGCAAGGACAGGGTAGTCTACAATGAGCAGTTCTTC. The V gene is TRBV28, the J gene TRBJ2-1, with 8 positions matching TRBD1. Germline CDR1 MDHEN, CDR2 SYDVKM. This CDR3 is 15 amino acids long. V was clipped by 6 bases and J by 3 bases; unmatched bases: 7.